This T cell receptor (beta chain) was profiled in a study of beta chain features in type 1 diabetes. Study overall: In all, around 99 million sorted cells from all samples were analyzed.

This CDR3 is built from 14 residues. V lost 1 base and J 2 bases, leaving 9 bases between the germline ends. The V gene's germline CDR1 is SNHLY and CDR2 FYNNEI. The authors reverse transcribed all of the isolated RNA, so sequencing captured expressed TCRB transcripts. TCRdb's table, derived via immunoSEQ multiplex PCR, lists solely in-frame clones and lacks some. Here the sample spans under 450,000 clones, about 15% being singletons. Study-wide results and caveats: All four CD4+ subsets from Type 1 diabetes patients carried moderately but significantly shorter TCRB CDR3s. VDJ junctions from type 1 diabetes patients carried fewer insertions and larger deletions.

Comments on this clone: Its antigen is still unknown.

Material: naive CD4+ T cells from blood. The sequence came from a young woman in good health. The rearrangement joins TRBV2 to TRBJ2-7; weak D call: TRBD2 (5 bases). CDR3 bases: TGTGCCAGCAGTGAAGGAACGCGGGCCTACGAGCAGTACTTC. This sequence encodes CASSEGTRAYEQYF.